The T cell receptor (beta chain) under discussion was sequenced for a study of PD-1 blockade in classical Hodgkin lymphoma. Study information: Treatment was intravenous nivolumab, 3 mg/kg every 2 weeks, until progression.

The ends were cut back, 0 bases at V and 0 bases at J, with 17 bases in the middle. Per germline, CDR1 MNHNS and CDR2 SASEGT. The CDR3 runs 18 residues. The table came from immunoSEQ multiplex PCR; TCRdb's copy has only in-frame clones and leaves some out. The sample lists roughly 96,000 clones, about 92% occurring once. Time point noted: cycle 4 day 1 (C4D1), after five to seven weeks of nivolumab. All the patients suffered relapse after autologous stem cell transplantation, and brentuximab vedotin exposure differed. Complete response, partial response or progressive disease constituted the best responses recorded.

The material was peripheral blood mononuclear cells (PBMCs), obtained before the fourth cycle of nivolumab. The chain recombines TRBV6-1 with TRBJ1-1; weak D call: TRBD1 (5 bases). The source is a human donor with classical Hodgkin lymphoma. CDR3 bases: TGTGCCAGCAGTGAAGCGGGGGGGTGGGAGTTCGTGAACACTGAAGCTTTCTTT. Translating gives CASSEAGGWEFVNTEAFF.